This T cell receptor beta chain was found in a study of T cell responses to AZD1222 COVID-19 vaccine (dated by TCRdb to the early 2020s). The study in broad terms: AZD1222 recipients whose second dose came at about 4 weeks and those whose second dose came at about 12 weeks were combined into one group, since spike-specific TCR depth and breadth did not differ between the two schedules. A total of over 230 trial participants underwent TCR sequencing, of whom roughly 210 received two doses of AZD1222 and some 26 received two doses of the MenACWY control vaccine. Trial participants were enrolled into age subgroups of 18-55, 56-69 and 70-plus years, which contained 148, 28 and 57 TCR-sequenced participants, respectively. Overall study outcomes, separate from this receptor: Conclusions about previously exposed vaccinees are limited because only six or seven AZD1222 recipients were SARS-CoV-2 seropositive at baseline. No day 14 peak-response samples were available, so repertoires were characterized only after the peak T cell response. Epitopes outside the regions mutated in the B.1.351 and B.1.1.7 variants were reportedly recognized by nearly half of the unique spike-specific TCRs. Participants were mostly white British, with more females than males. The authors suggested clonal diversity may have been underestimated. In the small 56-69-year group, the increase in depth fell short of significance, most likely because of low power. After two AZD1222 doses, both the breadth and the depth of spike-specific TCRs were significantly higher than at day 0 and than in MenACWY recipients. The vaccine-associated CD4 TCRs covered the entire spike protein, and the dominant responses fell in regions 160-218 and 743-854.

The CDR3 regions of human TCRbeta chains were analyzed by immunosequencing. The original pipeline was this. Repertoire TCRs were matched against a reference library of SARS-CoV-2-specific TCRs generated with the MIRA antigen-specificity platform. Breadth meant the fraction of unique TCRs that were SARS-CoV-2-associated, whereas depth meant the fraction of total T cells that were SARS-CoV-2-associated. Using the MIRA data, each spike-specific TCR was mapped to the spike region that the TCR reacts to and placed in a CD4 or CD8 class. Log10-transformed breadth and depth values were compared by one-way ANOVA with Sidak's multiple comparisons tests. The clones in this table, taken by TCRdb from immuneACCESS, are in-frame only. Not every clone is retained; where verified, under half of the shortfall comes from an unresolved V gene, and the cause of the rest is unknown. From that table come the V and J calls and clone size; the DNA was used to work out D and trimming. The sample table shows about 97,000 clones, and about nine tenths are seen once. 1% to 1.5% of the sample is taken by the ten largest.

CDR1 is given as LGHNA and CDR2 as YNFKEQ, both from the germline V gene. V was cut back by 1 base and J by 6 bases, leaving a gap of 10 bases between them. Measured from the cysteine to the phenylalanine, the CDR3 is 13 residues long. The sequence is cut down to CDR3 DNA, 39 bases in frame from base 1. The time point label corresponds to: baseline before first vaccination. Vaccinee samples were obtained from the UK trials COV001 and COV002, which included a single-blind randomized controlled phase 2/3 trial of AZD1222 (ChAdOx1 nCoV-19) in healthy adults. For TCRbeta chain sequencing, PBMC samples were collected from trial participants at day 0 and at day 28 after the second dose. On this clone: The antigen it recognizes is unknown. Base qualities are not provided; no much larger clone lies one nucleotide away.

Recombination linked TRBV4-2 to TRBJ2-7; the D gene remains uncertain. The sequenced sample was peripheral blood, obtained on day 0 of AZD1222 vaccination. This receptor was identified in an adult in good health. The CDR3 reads CASSQGSWGEQYF. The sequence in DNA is TGTGCCAGCAGCCAAGGGAGTTGGGGCGAGCAGTACTTC.